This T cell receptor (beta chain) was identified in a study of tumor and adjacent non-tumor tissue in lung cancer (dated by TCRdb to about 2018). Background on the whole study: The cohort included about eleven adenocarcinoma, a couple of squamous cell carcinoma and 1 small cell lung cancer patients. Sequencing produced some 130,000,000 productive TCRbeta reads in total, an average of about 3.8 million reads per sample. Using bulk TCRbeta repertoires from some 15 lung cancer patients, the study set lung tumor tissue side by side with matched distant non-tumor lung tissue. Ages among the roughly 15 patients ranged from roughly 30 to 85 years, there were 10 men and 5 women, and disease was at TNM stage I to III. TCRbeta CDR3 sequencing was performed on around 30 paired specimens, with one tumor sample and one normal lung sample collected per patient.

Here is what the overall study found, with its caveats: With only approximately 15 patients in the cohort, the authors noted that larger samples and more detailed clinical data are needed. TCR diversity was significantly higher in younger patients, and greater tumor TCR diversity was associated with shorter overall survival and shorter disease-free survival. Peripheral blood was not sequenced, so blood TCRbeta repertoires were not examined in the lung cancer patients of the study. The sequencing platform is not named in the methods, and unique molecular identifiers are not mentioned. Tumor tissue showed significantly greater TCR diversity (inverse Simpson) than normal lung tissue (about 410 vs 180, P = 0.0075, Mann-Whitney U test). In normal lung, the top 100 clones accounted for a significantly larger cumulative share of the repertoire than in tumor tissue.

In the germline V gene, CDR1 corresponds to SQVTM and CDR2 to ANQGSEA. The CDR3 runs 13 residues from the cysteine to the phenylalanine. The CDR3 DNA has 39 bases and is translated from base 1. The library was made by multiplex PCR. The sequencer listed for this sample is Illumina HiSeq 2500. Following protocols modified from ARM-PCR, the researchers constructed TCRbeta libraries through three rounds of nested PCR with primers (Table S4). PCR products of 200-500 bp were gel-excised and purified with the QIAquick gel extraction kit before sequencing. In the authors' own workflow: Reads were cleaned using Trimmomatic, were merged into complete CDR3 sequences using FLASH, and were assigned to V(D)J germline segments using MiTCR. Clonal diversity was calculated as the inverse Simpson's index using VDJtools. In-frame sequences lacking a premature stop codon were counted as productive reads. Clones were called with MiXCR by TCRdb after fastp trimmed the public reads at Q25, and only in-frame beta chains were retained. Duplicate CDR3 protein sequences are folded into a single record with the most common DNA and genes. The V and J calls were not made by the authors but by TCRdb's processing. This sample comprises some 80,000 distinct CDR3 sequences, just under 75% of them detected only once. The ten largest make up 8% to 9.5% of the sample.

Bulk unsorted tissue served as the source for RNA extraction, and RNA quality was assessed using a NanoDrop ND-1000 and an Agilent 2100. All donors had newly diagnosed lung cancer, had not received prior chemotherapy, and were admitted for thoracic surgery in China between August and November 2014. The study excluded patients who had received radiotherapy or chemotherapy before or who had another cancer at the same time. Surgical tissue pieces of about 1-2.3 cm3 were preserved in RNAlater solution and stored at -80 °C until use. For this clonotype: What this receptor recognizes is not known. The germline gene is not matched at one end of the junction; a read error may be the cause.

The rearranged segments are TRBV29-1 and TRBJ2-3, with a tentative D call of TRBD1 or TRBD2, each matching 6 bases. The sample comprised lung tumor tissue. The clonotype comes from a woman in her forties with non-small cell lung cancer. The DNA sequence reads TGCAGCGTTCAGGGGAGGCTCACAGATACGCACTATTTT. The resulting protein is CSVQGRLTDTHYF.